This TCR beta chain was profiled in a study of blood T cells in healthy people across ages. Study-wide findings and caveats: Not knowing donor CMV status may have confounded expanded clonotype changes.

Next came a second PCR, run for about 7 to 12 cycles, which used a sample-barcoded 5' primer along with a J-beta primer mix. Each cDNA molecule was tagged by a template-switch adaptor with 12 random nucleotides. TCRdb analysed the 5' RACE reads with MiXCR anew, one entry per CDR3 protein. The sample holds about 900,000 distinct CDR3 sequences, under 80% seen once. Germline CDR1 is PRHDT and CDR2 is FYEKMQ (reference sequence). The CDR3 contains 15 residues. The ends lost 5 bases at V and 7 bases at J; junction bases unmatched: 8. For this clonotype: Antigen unknown.

Sequencing input: blood. This clonotype was obtained from a man between 25 and 39 years old in good health. This sequence joins TRBV13 and TRBJ2-2; 9 bases fit TRBD1. Here the CDR3 reads CASSAGTGIGGELFF. CDR3 coding DNA: TGTGCCAGCAGCGCCGGGACAGGGATTGGCGGGGAGCTGTTTTTT.